A selection of T cell receptor beta chains follows, all from one sample in a study of T cells in Graves' hyperthyroidism and ophthalmopathy. MiXCR, applied by TCRdb to the multiplex PCR reads, yields one record per CDR3 protein. The sample has about 840,000 distinct CDR3 sequences, around 38% seen once; the top ten hold about 8.9%. The sequenced sample was blood. The receptors stem from a man younger than 30 with Graves' hyperthyroidism. CDR3s include the opening cysteine and the closing phenylalanine or tryptophan.

j_call,v_call,cdr3_aa
TRBJ2-3,TRBV24-1,CATSEGSSGSPDTQYF
TRBJ1-1,TRBV5-1,CASANGRVNTEAFF
TRBJ1-3,TRBV29-1,CSVGTGNTIYF
TRBJ2-5,TRBV4-1,CASSQWRLETQYF
TRBJ1-1,TRBV10-3,CAISEVSNTEAFF
TRBJ2-5,TRBV7-2,CASSFQGAEGETQYF
TRBJ2-5,TRBV7-9,CASSLLAETQYF
TRBJ2-7,TRBV4-3,CASSQVTPNEQYF
TRBJ1-3,TRBV7-4,CASSSLGRRRYSGNTIYF
TRBJ2-3,TRBV24-1,CATSDPATGIDTQYF
TRBJ1-1,TRBV7-9,CASSPPTVNTEAFF
TRBJ2-5,TRBV7-2,CASSLGPPTQYF
TRBJ1-3,TRBV19,CASRRQGYGYTIYF
TRBJ2-5,TRBV7-8,CASSPRTSRGETQYF
TRBJ1-5,TRBV10-3,CAIRYGTGDSNQPQHF
TRBJ2-1,TRBV9,CASSGLAAHNEQFF
TRBJ1-3,TRBV10-3,CAISETSDTIYF
TRBJ1-2,TRBV9,CASSVEGRNYGYTF
TRBJ1-6,TRBV10-3,CAISPSGGQGTDSPLHF
TRBJ1-5,TRBV20-1,CSADKGGNQPQHF
TRBJ2-7,TRBV2,CASTPLQLTSSYEQYF
TRBJ1-1,TRBV2,CATVLSTGGYTEAFF
TRBJ1-2,TRBV13,CASSSKGQANYGYTF
TRBJ2-5,TRBV6-6,CASSYREETQYF
TRBJ1-5,TRBV19,CASSTGVRWRGYNNSNQPQHF
TRBJ1-5,TRBV5-1,CVSSLKGQGQPQHF
TRBJ2-5,TRBV7-9,CASSHGGGREGRETQYF
TRBJ2-5,TRBV7-2,CASSPQGLRETQYF
TRBJ2-7,TRBV10-1,CASSLRQGGVYEQYF
TRBJ1-3,TRBV6-6,CASIPTGGNTIYF
TRBJ1-4,TRBV12-3/TRBV12-4,CASRQGQGHEKLFF
TRBJ1-2,TRBV20-1,CSAIQGAVDYGYTF
TRBJ1-4,TRBV9,CASSVGQHNEKLFF
TRBJ1-1,TRBV15,CATSRKGRFMNTEAFF
TRBJ1-5,TRBV6-5,CTSSSGTGYSNQPQHF
TRBJ1-5,TRBV6-6,CASSGSDGIYSNQPQHF
TRBJ2-5,TRBV12-3/TRBV12-4,CASSLGTGEQETRYF
TRBJ2-5,TRBV6-5,CASSGVGSYQETQYF
TRBJ1-5,TRBV29-1,CSVVGGGGYNQPQHF
TRBJ2-5,TRBV5-1,CASSLALVEETQYF